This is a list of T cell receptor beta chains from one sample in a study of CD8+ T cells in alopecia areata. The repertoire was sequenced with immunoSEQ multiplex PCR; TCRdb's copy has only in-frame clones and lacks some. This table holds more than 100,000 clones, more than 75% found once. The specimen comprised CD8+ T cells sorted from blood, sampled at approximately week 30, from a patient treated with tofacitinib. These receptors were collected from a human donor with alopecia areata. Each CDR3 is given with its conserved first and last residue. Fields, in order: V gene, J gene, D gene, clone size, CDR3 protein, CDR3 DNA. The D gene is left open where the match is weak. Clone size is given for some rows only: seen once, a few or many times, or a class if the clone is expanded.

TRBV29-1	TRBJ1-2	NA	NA	CSVGRDPPNPNYGYTF	TGCAGCGTTGGACGGGATCCACCCAACCCTAACTATGGCTACACCTTC
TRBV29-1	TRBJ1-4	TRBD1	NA	CSVDQGGENEKLFF	TGCAGCGTTGATCAAGGGGGCGAGAATGAAAAACTGTTTTTT
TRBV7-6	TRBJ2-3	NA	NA	CASSRRDEGTDTQYF	TGTGCCAGCAGCCGTAGGGATGAGGGCACAGATACGCAGTATTTT
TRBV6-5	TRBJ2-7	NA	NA	CASSYGENEQYF	TGTGCCAGCAGTTACGGGGAAAACGAGCAGTACTTC
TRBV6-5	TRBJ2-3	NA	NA	CASSYVSGGTDTQYF	TGTGCCAGCAGTTACGTCTCAGGCGGCACAGATACGCAGTATTTT
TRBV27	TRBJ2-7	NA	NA	CASSSLDYEQYF	TGTGCCAGCAGCTCTTTGGACTACGAGCAGTACTTC
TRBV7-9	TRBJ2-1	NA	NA	CASSPGGGNEQFF	TGTGCCAGCAGTCCCGGGGGTGGCAATGAGCAGTTCTTC
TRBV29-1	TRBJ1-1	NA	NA	CSVLGGESTEAFF	TGCAGCGTTCTAGGGGGTGAGAGCACTGAAGCTTTCTTT
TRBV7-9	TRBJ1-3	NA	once	CASSLTTTLSGNTIYF	TGTGCCAGCAGCTTGACGACCACCCTCTCTGGAAACACCATATATTTT
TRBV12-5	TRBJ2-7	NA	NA	CASNSGGGGGKQYF	TGTGCTAGCAACTCTGGGGGAGGGGGCGGTAAGCAGTACTTC
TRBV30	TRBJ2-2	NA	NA	CAWSVRDHCTGELFF	TGTGCCTGGAGTGTACGTGACCACTGCACCGGGGAGCTGTTTTTT
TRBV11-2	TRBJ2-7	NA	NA	CASSLGHGSYEQYF	TGTGCCAGCAGCCTAGGACATGGATCCTACGAGCAGTACTTC
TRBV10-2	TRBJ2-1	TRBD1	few	CASSPGGNEQFF	TGCGCCAGCAGTCCAGGGGGCAATGAGCAGTTCTTC
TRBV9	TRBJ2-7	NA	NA	CASSVGLATYEQYF	TGTGCCAGCAGCGTAGGTCTAGCTACCTACGAGCAGTACTTC
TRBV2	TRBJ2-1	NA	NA	CASSGPYNEQFF	TGTGCCAGCAGTGGGCCTTACAATGAGCAGTTCTTC
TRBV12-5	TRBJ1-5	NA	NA	CASGRTSNQPQHF	TGTGCTAGTGGTCGAACAAGTAATCAGCCCCAGCATTTT